Presented here are 14 T cell receptor beta chains from one specimen sequenced in a study of shared clonotypes between healthy human individuals. Only in-frame clones appear in the TCRdb table, and some are missing; sequencing was by immunoSEQ multiplex PCR. The sample gives roughly 1.5 million clones, nearly 99% of which show up once; roughly 0.45% is in the top ten. The sample taken for sequencing was naive CD4+ T cells sorted from blood. Noted subset: CD45RA+ positively selected. Source of these receptors: a man under 40 in good health.

The gene calls are TRBV4-2 and TRBJ2-4; 11 nucleotides line up with TRBD2. Losses at the gene ends were 4 bases for V and 0 bases for J; bases not matched to a gene: 8. The length of the CDR3 is 18 residues. Germline V gene sequence: CDR1 LGHNA, CDR2 YNFKEQ. CDR3 sequence: CASSPTPTSGVAKNIQYF. The CDR3 DNA follows: TGTGCCAGCAGCCCCACCCCGACTAGCGGGGTAGCCAAAAACATTCAGTACTTC.

This chain uses TRBV7-9 with TRBJ2-3; 10 positions agree with TRBD1. This CDR3 region has 18 residues. CDR1 and CDR2 (germline): SEHNR, FQNEAQ (reference sequence). V shed 2 bases and J 3 bases; nucleotides not matched to a gene: 11. This CDR3 reads CASSLPTGDRGGTDTQYF. CDR3 bases: TGTGCCAGCAGCTTACCGACCGGGGACAGGGGAGGGACAGATACGCAGTATTTT. The variable domain in full, completed from reference TRBV7-9 and TRBJ2-3, reads DTGVSQNPRHKITKRGQNVTFRCDPISEHNRLYWYRQTLGQGPEFLTYFQNEAQLEKSRLLSDRFSAERPKGSFSTLEIQRTEQGDSAMYLCASSLPTGDRGGTDTQYFGPGTRLTVL.

In this sample, this clone turned up once. An end of the junction does not agree with germline; a read error may underlie this. V usage is TRBV18 and J usage is TRBJ2-3; the D gene is possibly TRBD2 (5 bases). Looked up from germline, CDR1 is KGHSH and CDR2 is LQKENI. The CDR3 runs 14 residues. CDR3 protein: CTSSPAVNTDTQYF. In DNA, the CDR3 is TGTACCAGCTCACCAGCGGTTAACACAGATACGCAGTATTTT.

V gene TRBV4-3 combines with J gene TRBJ1-2; D call uncertain. This CDR3 comprises 14 residues. Germline CDR1 and CDR2: LGHNA and YSLEER. V lost 4 bases, J lost 8 bases, and 17 bases lay in between. CDR3 sequence reads: CASSRSLGEKGYTF. CDR3 nucleotide sequence: TGCGCCAGCAGCCGGTCCCTCGGGGAGAAGGGCTACACCTTC.

The chain recombines TRBV7-2 with TRBJ2-2, with 7 bases that match TRBD2. Trimming at V came to 6 bases and at J to 4 bases, leaving 5 bases not matched to a gene. Germline V lookup: CDR1 SGHTA, CDR2 FQGNSA. This CDR3 has 14 residues. The CDR3 spells CASSRTRFTGELFF. The CDR3 coding sequence is TGTGCCAGCAGTCGGACTAGATTCACCGGGGAGCTGTTTTTT.

The chain has TRBV28 and TRBJ1-4; no clear D gene. CDR3 length: 13 residues. Trimming stripped 10 bases from V and 10 bases from J, with 19 bases between. Germline loops: CDR1 MDHEN, CDR2 SYDVKM. The CDR3 region has the DNA TGTGCCATCAAGACCCTTCCCACCGGAAAACTGTTTTTT. Amino acid sequence: CAIKTLPTGKLFF.

This chain joins TRBV5-1 and TRBJ1-5, with a weak D call TRBD1 (5 bases). V was cut by 4 bases and J by 5 bases, with 10 bases left in between. The CDR3 has 13 residues. Germline V gene lookup returns CDR1 SGHRS and CDR2 YFSETQ. The DNA for the CDR3 is TGCGCCAGCAGCACGGGGACGCATCAGCCCCAGCATTTT. Its protein is CASSTGTHQPQHF.

The chain uses TRBV29-1 and TRBJ2-7; TRBD1 or TRBD2 may be the D gene (5 bases each). The germline CDR1 and CDR2 sequences are SQVTM and ANQGSEA. Deletions cut 4 bases from V and 7 bases from J, with 23 bases between. The CDR3 runs 15 residues. CDR3 protein: CSVVVQGATKGEQYF. For the CDR3, the DNA is TGCAGCGTTGTTGTGCAGGGAGCTACTAAGGGGGAGCAGTACTTC.

This chain uses TRBV28 with TRBJ1-1; D possibly corresponds to TRBD1 (5 bases). V was clipped by 5 bases and J by 11 bases, with 12 bases between them. The germline V gene has CDR1 MDHEN and CDR2 SYDVKM. The CDR3 consists of 11 residues. As DNA, the CDR3 is TGTGCCAGCAGTCCCGGGGCTACGGCTTTCTTT. Translating it yields CASSPGATAFF.

A single count supports this clone. CDR3 DNA: TGTGCCAGCGACCCTGGACTAGCACCCTACGAGCAGTACTTC. Its protein product is CASDPGLAPYEQYF. The chain is built from TRBV28 and TRBJ2-7; 8 positions match TRBD2. V lost 8 bases to trimming and J lost 2 bases; unmatched junction nucleotides: 8. Germline CDR1 reads MDHEN; CDR2 reads SYDVKM. The CDR3 has 14 residues.

The rearrangement joins TRBV5-4 to TRBJ1-1; D not resolved. There are 13 residues in the CDR3. V dropped 0 bases and J dropped 7 bases, with 10 bases sitting between them. CDR1 SGHNT and CDR2 YYREEE come from the germline V gene (reference sequence). The DNA for the CDR3 is TGTGCCAGCAGCTTGGTACGAGGCAATGAAGCTTTCTTT. Protein: CASSLVRGNEAFF.

The chain has TRBV10-2 and TRBJ2-1; a possible D gene is TRBD2 (6 bases). Trimming removed 8 bases at V and 1 base at J, with 9 bases between. Germline V gene lookup returns CDR1 WSHSY and CDR2 SAAADI. This CDR3 contains 13 residues. The CDR3 is CASRLVSYNEQFF. CDR3 DNA sequence: TGCGCCAGCCGACTAGTGTCCTACAATGAGCAGTTCTTC.

V gene TRBV29-1 combines with J gene TRBJ1-3, with 8 positions matching TRBD1. This CDR3 contains 18 residues. Germline V gene sequence: CDR1 SQVTM, CDR2 ANQGSEA. J was trimmed by 0 bases and V by 6 bases; bases with no gene match: 16. CDR3 protein: CSVRNVRTGPFSGNTIYF. The CDR3 coding sequence is TGCAGCGTCCGAAATGTTCGGACAGGGCCTTTCTCTGGAAACACCATATATTTT.

The V call is TRBV4-3, the J call TRBJ1-1, with D possibly matching TRBD1 (6 bases). Germline loops: CDR1 LGHNA, CDR2 YSLEER. V was pared by 0 bases and J by 4 bases, with 6 bases between. The CDR3 contains 13 residues. The CDR3 region has the DNA TGCGCCAGCAGCCAAGAGGACAGCACTGAAGCTTTCTTT. Encoded protein: CASSQEDSTEAFF.